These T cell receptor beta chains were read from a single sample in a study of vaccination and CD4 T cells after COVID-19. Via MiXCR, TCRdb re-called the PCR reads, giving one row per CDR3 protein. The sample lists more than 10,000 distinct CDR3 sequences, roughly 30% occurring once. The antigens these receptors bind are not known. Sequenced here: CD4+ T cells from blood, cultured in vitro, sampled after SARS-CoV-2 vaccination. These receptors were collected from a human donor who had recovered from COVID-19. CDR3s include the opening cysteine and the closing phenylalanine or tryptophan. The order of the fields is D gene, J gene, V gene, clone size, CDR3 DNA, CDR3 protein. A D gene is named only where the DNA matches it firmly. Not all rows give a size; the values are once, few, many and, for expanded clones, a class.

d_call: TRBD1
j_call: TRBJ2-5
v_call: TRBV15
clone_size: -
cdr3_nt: TGTGCCACCAGCAGAGATCCGGACAGGGGAGAGACCCAGTACTTC
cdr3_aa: CATSRDPDRGETQYF

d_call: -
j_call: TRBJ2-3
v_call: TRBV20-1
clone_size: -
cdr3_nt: TGCAGTGCTAGATGGCGGTCCGCAGATACGCAGTATTTT
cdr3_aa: CSARWRSADTQYF

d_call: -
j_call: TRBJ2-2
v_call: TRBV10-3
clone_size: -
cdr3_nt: TGTGCCATCAGTGTTGTCAGGGCCCGGCTTAACACCGGGGAGCTGTTTTTT
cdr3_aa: CAISVVRARLNTGELFF

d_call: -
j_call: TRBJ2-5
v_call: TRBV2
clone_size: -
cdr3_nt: TGTGCCAGCAGCGGACAGCGCCAAGAGACCCAGTACTTC
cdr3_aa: CASSGQRQETQYF

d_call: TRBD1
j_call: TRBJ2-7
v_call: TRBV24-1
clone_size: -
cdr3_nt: TGTGCCACCAGTGCCTGGTTAGGGGGCGGATACGAGCAGTACTTC
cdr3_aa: CATSAWLGGGYEQYF

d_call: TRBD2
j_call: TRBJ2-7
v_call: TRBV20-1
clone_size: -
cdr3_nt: TGCAGTGCGACAGGACTAGCGAACGTCTACGAGCAGTACTTC
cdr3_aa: CSATGLANVYEQYF

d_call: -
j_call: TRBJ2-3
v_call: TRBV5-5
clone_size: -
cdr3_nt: TGTGCCAGCACTCGGGGAGAGGGGACAGATACGCAGTATTTT
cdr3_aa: CASTRGEGTDTQYF

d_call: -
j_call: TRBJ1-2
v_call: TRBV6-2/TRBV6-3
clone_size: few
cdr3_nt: TGTGCCAGCAGTTATACGCGGGGCGTCGCCTATGGCTACACCTTC
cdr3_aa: CASSYTRGVAYGYTF

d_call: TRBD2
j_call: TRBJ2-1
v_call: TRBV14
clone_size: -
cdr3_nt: TGTGCCAGCAGCCAAGCGGGACTAGCGATTTGGAATGAGCAGTTCTTC
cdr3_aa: CASSQAGLAIWNEQFF

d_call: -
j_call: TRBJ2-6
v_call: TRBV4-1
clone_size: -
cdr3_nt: TGCGCCAGCAGCCAATGGGACGCAGCTCCTGGGGCCAACGTCCTGACTTTC
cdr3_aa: CASSQWDAAPGANVLTF

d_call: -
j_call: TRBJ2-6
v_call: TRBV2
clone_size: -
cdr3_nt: TGTGCCAGCAGCCTAAACCAGGCCGGGGCCAACGTCCTGACTTTC
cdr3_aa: CASSLNQAGANVLTF

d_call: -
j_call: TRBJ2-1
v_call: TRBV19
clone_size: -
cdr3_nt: TGTGCCAGTAGTCGAACGGGAGACCCCTCCTACAATGAGCAGTTCTTC
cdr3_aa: CASSRTGDPSYNEQFF

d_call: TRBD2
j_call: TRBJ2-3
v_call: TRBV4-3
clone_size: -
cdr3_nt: TGCGCCAGCAGCCAGCTCAGGACTAGCGGATACACAGATACGCAGTATTTT
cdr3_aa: CASSQLRTSGYTDTQYF

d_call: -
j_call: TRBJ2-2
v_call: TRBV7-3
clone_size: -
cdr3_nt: TGTGCCAGCAGCTCGGGACACATCACCGGGGAGCTGTTTTTT
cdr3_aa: CASSSGHITGELFF

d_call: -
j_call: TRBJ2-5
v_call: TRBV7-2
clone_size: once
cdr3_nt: TGTGCCAGCAGCTTATTGAGACAAGGGACCCAGTACTTC
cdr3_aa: CASSLLRQGTQYF

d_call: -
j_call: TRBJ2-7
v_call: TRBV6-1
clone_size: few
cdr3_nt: TGTGCCAGCAGTGAAGCAAGGGTTAAGTACTTC
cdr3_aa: CASSEARVKYF

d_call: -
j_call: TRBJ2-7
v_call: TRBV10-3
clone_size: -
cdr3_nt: TGTGCCATCAGTGATAGGGGCCTACAAACCTACGAGCAGTACTTC
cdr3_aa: CAISDRGLQTYEQYF

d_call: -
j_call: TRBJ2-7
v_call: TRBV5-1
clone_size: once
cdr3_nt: TGCGCCAGCAGACCTTCGGACAGTCTCGGATACGAGCAGTACTTC
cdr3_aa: CASRPSDSLGYEQYF

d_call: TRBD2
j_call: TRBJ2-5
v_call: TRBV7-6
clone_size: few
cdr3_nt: TGTGCCAGCAGCCCGGGACTAGCGGTCCAAGAGACCCAGTACTTC
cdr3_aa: CASSPGLAVQETQYF

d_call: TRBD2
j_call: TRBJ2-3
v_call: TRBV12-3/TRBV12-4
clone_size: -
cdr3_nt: TGTGCCAGCAGTCCTCAGGCACTAGCGAGGTTAGATACGCAGTATTTT
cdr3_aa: CASSPQALARLDTQYF

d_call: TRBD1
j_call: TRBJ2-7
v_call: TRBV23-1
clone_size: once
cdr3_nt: TGCGCCAGCAGTCAACGGGACAGGGACTACGAGCAGCACTTC
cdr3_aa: CASSQRDRDYEQHF

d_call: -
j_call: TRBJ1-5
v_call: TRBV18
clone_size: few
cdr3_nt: TGTGCCAGCTCACACGTTACAGGGACCTATCAGCCCCAGCATTTT
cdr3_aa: CASSHVTGTYQPQHF

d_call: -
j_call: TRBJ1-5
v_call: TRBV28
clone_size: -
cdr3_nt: TGTGCCAGCAGTTTTGGGGGGGCAGGCAATCAGCCCCAGCATTTT
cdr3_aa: CASSFGGAGNQPQHF

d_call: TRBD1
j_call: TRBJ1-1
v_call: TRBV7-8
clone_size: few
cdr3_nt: TGTGCCAGCAGCTTAGGGACAGGGGGAATGTACACTGAAGCTTTCTTT
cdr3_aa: CASSLGTGGMYTEAFF

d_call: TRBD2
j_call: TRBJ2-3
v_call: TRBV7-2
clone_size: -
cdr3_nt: TGTGCCAGCAGCCTCAAAGGGACAGGGACTAGCGGGAGAACAGATACGCAGTATTTT
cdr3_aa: CASSLKGTGTSGRTDTQYF

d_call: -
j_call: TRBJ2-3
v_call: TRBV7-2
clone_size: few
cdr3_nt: TGTGCCAGCAGCATAGGGAGTGGGGATACGCAGTATTTT
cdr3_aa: CASSIGSGDTQYF

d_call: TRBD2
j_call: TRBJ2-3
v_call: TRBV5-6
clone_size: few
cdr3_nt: TGTGCCAGCAGCTTACTAGCGGGAGGGAAAACAGGCACAGATACGCAGTATTTT
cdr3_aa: CASSLLAGGKTGTDTQYF

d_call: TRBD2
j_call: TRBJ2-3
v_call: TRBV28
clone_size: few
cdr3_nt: TGTGCCAGCACCCCGGCGCGGGAGCATCGTACGCAGTATTTT
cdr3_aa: CASTPAREHRTQYF

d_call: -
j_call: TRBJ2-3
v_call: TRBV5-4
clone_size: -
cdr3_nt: TGTGCCAGCAGCTTACGGGAGTTCGCAGATACGCAGTATTTT
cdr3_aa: CASSLREFADTQYF

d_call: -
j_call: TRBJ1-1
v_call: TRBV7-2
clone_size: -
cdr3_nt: TGTGCCAGCAGCTTCCGATGGTACACTGAAGCTTTCTTT
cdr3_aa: CASSFRWYTEAFF

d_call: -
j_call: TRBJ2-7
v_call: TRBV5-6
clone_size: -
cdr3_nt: TGTGCCAGCAGCAAGGGACCCCCAGCAGTAGGCTACGAGCAGTACTTC
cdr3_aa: CASSKGPPAVGYEQYF

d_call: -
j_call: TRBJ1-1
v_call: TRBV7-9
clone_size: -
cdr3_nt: TGTGCCAGCACCCCCCAAGGGGCTGAAGCTTTCTTT
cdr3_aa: CASTPQGAEAFF

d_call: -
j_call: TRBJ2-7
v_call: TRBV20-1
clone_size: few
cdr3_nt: TGCAGTGCTAGAGATAGCGCGCGGGACCTCTCCTACGAGCAGTACTTC
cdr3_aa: CSARDSARDLSYEQYF

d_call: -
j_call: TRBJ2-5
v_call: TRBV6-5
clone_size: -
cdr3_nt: TGTGCCAGCAGTTGGGGGGCGGGAGAGACCCAGTACTTC
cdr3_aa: CASSWGAGETQYF

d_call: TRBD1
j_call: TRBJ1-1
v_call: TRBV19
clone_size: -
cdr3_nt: TGTGCCAGTACAGACAGGGGGCGTAGGGACACTGAAGCTTTCTTT
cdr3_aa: CASTDRGRRDTEAFF

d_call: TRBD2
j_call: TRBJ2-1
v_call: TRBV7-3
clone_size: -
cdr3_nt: TGTGCCAGCAGCCTAGCGGGAGGGCCATCACACAATGAGCAGTTCTTC
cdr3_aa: CASSLAGGPSHNEQFF

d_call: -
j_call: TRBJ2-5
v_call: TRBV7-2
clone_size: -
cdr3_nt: TGTGCCAGCAGCTTAGCCGACAGGTCCCAAGAGACCCAGTACTTC
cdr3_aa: CASSLADRSQETQYF

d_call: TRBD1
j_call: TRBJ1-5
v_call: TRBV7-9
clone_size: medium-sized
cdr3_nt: TGTGCCAGCAGCTTGGGACAGGGCAGGTATCAGCCCCAGCATTTT
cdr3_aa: CASSLGQGRYQPQHF

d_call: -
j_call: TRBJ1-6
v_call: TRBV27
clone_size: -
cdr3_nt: TGTGCCAGCAGTTTAAGGGCGCCCTTAGGTTCCTATAATTCACCCCTCCACTTT
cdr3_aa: CASSLRAPLGSYNSPLHF

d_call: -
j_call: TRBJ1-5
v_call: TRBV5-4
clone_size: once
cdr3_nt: TGTGCCAGCAGCTTGGAGGTCAATCAGCCCCAGCATTTT
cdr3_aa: CASSLEVNQPQHF

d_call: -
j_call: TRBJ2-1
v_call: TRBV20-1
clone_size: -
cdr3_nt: TGCAGTGCTAGAGACCCTAAAGGGAGGCCTCACAATGAGCAGTTCTTC
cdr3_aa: CSARDPKGRPHNEQFF

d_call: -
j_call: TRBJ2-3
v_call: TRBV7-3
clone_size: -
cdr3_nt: TGTGCCAGCAGCTTATACGCTAGCACTTTGGGGTCAGATACGCAGTATTTT
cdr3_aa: CASSLYASTLGSDTQYF

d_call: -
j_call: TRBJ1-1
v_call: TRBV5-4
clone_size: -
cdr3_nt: TGTGCCAGCAGCTTGTACAGGGACACTGAAGCTTTCTTT
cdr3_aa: CASSLYRDTEAFF

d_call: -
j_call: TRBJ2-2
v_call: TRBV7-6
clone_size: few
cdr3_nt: TGTGCCAGCAGCTTAGGTTCCGGGGCCGGGGAGCTGTTTTTT
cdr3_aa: CASSLGSGAGELFF

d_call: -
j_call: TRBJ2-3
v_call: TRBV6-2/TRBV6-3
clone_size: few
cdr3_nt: TGTGCCAGCAGTAATGGACTGTCAACAGATACGCAGTATTTT
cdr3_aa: CASSNGLSTDTQYF

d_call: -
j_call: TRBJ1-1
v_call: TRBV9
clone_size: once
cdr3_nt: TGTGCCAGCAGCCCGGACAGCAGGGTGGACACTGAAGCTTTCTTT
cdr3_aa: CASSPDSRVDTEAFF

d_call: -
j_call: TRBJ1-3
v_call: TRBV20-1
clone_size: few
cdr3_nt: TGCAGTGCGAACTCGAGGGGGTACTCTGGAAACACCATATATTTT
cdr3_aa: CSANSRGYSGNTIYF

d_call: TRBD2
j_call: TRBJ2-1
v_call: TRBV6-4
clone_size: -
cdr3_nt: TGTGCCAGCAGTGCCGTCGCTAGCGGGGTCCGGAGGGAGCAGTTCTTC
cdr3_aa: CASSAVASGVRREQFF

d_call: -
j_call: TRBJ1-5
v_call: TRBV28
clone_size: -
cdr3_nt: TGTGCCAGCAGTATGATTACGGGACACAGCAATCAGCCCCAGCATTTT
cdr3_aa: CASSMITGHSNQPQHF

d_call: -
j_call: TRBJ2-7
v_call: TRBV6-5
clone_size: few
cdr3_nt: TGTGCCAGCAGTTACGCGGCGACTCACCAGGGAGAGCAGTACTTC
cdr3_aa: CASSYAATHQGEQYF

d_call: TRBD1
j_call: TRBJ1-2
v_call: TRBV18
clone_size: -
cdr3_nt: TGTGCCAGCTCACCAGGGACAGAAGGGGGCTACACCTTC
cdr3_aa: CASSPGTEGGYTF

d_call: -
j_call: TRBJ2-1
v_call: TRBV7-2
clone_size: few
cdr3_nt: TGTGCCAGCAGCGCCGTAAAGAGCTCCTACAATGAGCAGTTCTTC
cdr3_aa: CASSAVKSSYNEQFF